This T cell receptor beta chain was found in a study of technical replicates of blood from four donors. Only in-frame clones appear in the TCRdb table, and some are missing; sequencing was by immunoSEQ multiplex PCR. Of around 80,000 clones listed, around 91% are singletons. Sample: T cells isolated from PBMCs. This TCR was sampled from a human donor in good health.

The DNA for the CDR3 is TGTGCCAGCAGCAGGGGGCACACTGAAGCTTTCTTT. The encoded protein is CASSRGHTEAFF. This chain connects TRBV7-9 to TRBJ1-1; 7 bases map to TRBD1. The germline CDR1 and CDR2 sequences are SEHNR and FQNEAQ (reference sequence). The CDR3 contains 12 residues. Trimming at V came to 5 bases and at J to 3 bases, leaving 0 bases not matched to a gene.